This T cell receptor (beta chain) was documented in a study of Tregs in tolerant kidney transplant recipients. Background on the study: Mixed chimerism was transient after nonmyeloablative marrow transplants from related graft donors. Findings and caveats of the study: The most relevant donor-specific Treg TCRbeta repertoire apparently came from expansion with activated donor B cells.

As concerns this clone: Its cognate antigen is unknown.

Trimming at V came to 4 bases and at J to 5 bases, leaving 4 bases not matched to a gene. CDR1 is MGHDK, CDR2 SYGVNS, per germline. This CDR3 comprises 13 residues. Generated by immunoSEQ multiplex PCR, the TCRdb table keeps only in-frame clones and is missing some. The sample consists of tens of thousands of clones, approximately 91% of them appearing once. The input for sequencing was CD4+ T cells from blood, taken before the transplant. The receptor's source is a human donor who received a combined kidney and bone marrow transplant. The rearrangement uses TRBV25-1 and TRBJ1-1; 7 positions match TRBD1. The CDR3, as DNA: TGTGCCAGCAGTGTAGGGGGCTTTACTGAAGCTTTCTTT. It translates to CASSVGGFTEAFF.